The clone carrying this T cell receptor (beta chain) was picked up a small number of times. Its antigen is undetermined. The source of the sample is a study of blood T cells in healthy people across ages. Study observations and caveats: In these data, TCR beta diversity tracked strongly with naive T cell percentage. Both higher diversity and more naive CD4+ cells marked long-lived donors when set against aged donors. Estimates of total diversity, which came from one million sequenced T cells, were considered to be underestimates.

V was pared by 1 base and J by 0 bases, with 9 bases of the junction left unmatched. The CDR3 loop spans 18 amino acids. Germline V lookup: CDR1 MNHEY, CDR2 SMNVEV (reference sequence). Combining a sample-barcoded 5' primer with a J-beta primer mix, a second PCR ran for about 7 to 12 cycles. A minimum of 2.5 million CDR3-containing paired-end reads was obtained for each sample. A single record per CDR3 protein comes from TCRdb applying MiXCR to the 5' RACE reads. The table lists some 1.1 million distinct CDR3 sequences, 35% to 40% of them singletons. Sequencing was done on a sample of blood. The source of this sequence is a man aged 18 to 29 in good health. This chain uses TRBV27 with TRBJ1-5; 7 bases match TRBD1. CDR3 nucleotides: TGTGCCAGCAGTTTATACTGGACAGGTTCCTATAGCAATCAGCCCCAGCATTTT. Translating it yields CASSLYWTGSYSNQPQHF.